This T cell receptor (beta chain) was recorded in a study of post-analysis software for immune sequencing data. The overall study: Recorded subtypes: relapsing-remitting, secondary progressive, progressive-relapsing; some patients unannotated.

Findings and limits, study-wide: Significantly lower normalized Chao1 diversity was found in patients with multiple sclerosis relative to controls. Patients used several TRBV segments, including TRBV5-6, TRBV5-1 and TRBV20-1, more often than controls. By F measure, strong co-clustering occurred among samples prepared in the same batch.

Unique molecular identifiers were built into the TCR beta cDNA libraries. Input of roughly 1 to 11 million T cells yielded a few hundred thousand cDNA molecules. TCRdb reprocessed the PCR reads with MiXCR, giving one entry per CDR3 protein. The sample shows 450,000 to 650,000 distinct CDR3 sequences, around 44% of them seen only once. On this clonotype itself: Its target is not known.

Germline V gene data show CDR1 as SGHRS and CDR2 as YFSETQ. V shed 4 bases and J shed 11 bases, with 22 bases lying between them. The CDR3 is 16 residues long. The genes are TRBV5-1 and TRBJ1-6, with D maybe TRBD1 (6 bases). The sequenced material came from blood. The TCR was taken from a girl between 5 and 17 years old with multiple sclerosis. DNA of the CDR3: TGCGCCAGCAGCCGAACCCAGGGGCTTGATACTCCACCCCTCCACTTT. It encodes CASSRTQGLDTPPLHF. Filled out from reference TRBV5-1 and TRBJ1-6, the complete variable domain reads KAGVTQTPRYLIKTRGQQVTLSCSPISGHRSVSWYQQTPGQGLQFLFEYFSETQRNKGNFPGRFSGRQFSNSRSEMNVSTLELGDSALYLCASSRTQGLDTPPLHFGNGTRLTVT.